The 32 T cell receptor beta chains listed next were all sequenced from one sample in a study of blood T cell repertoires in COVID-19. Assay: immunoSEQ multiplex PCR; the TCRdb copy retains only in-frame clones and omits some. Of 230,000 or so clones in the sample, roughly 80% were seen once. The sequenced sample was peripheral blood. Receptors originate from a man aged 25-40 years with active or convalescent COVID-19.

The chain recombines TRBV30 with TRBJ2-7; TRBD1 agrees at 8 bases. This CDR3 has 17 amino acids. The germline CDR1 and CDR2 sequences are GTSNPN and SVGIG (reference sequence). The V and J ends lost 0 bases and 3 bases, in that order; junction bases with no gene match: 13. The CDR3 loop reads CAWSVLGAGTGVYEQYF. DNA for the CDR3: TGTGCCTGGAGTGTATTAGGAGCCGGGACAGGCGTCTACGAGCAGTACTTC.

The J gene is TRBJ1-6, the V gene TRBV30; 7 bases fit TRBD1. The length of the CDR3 is 14 residues. V was clipped by 8 bases and J by 3 bases; unmatched bases: 7. Germline-derived CDR1 and CDR2 are GTSNPN and SVGIG (reference sequence). In DNA, the CDR3 is TGTGCCGGTCGACAGGGACGCTATAATTCACCCCTCCACTTT. It is translated as CAGRQGRYNSPLHF. The whole variable domain, remainder taken from reference TRBV30 and TRBJ1-6, is SQTIHQWPATLVQPVGSPLSLECTVEGTSNPNLYWYRQAAGRGLQLLFYSVGIGQISSEVPQNLSASRPQDRQFILSSKKLLLSDSGFYLCAGRQGRYNSPLHFGNGTRLTVT.

The gene calls are TRBV4-3 and TRBJ2-1, with 12 bases identical to TRBD2. Germline lookup yields CDR1 LGHNA and CDR2 YSLEER. V dropped 0 bases and J dropped 2; count of bases not matched to a gene: 2. The CDR3 has 17 amino acids. The CDR3 nucleotides are TGCGCCAGCAGCCAAGAGACTAGCGGGGGTCCCTACAATGAGCAGTTCTTC. Protein sequence: CASSQETSGGPYNEQFF.

This chain uses TRBV7-2 with TRBJ2-7; 11 nucleotides agree with TRBD2. The CDR3 has 15 amino acids. Germline CDR1 and CDR2: SGHTA and FQGNSA. V shed 3 bases and J 2 bases; nucleotides not matched to a gene: 3. CDR3: CASSLPSGGTYEQYF. In nucleotides, the CDR3 is TGTGCCAGCAGCTTGCCTAGCGGGGGGACCTACGAGCAGTACTTC. The full variable domain, with the rest looked up from reference TRBV7-2 and TRBJ2-7, is GAGVSQSPSNKVTEKGKDVELRCDPISGHTALYWYRQSLGQGLEFLIYFQGNSAPDKSGLPSDRFSAERTGGSVSTLTIQRTQQEDSAVYLCASSLPSGGTYEQYFGPGTRLTVT.

The chain joins TRBV19 to TRBJ2-1; D remains unclear. The germline V gene has CDR1 LNHDA and CDR2 SQIVND (reference sequence). The CDR3 is made up of 13 amino acids. Trimming pared 2 bases from V and 7 bases from J, leaving 9 bases between. Written as DNA, the CDR3 is TGTGCCAGTAGTATACGTACGCGGAATGAGCAGTTCTTC. Amino acid sequence: CASSIRTRNEQFF.

This rearrangement joins TRBV7-2 to TRBJ1-6, with a tentative D call TRBD1 (6 bases). The V gene lost 2 bases and the J gene lost 10 bases, with 15 bases spanning the gap. Germline V CDR1 and CDR2: SGHTA, FQGNSA. The CDR3 sequence is 15 residues long. CDR3 bases: TGTGCCAGCAGCTTAACGGCAGGGGATCGCTCACCCCTCCACTTT. Translating it yields CASSLTAGDRSPLHF.

The V gene is TRBV20-1, the J gene TRBJ2-1, with D hard to call. CDR1 and CDR2 (germline): DFQATT, SNEGSKA (reference sequence). CDR3 size: 11 residues. Trimming pared 6 bases from V and 5 bases from J, leaving 8 bases between. DNA for the CDR3: TGCAGTGCGCTAAGAAACAATGAGCAGTTCTTC. Its protein product is CSALRNNEQFF.

The chain combines TRBV3-1 (or the pseudogene TRBV3-2) with TRBJ1-1; possibly TRBD1 for D (6 bases). The CDR3 spans 16 residues. CDR1 is LGHDT, CDR2 YNNKEL, per germline (reference sequence). Trimming left V 4 bases short and J 5 bases short, with 20 bases between. CDR3 residues: CASSLGGRGSGTEAFF. In nucleotides, the CDR3 is TGTGCCAGCAGCCTCGGAGGCAGGGGAAGTGGGACTGAAGCTTTCTTT.

The V and J genes are TRBV7-9 and TRBJ1-1, with no clear D. Per the germline V gene, CDR1 is SEHNR and CDR2 is FQNEAQ (reference sequence). The CDR3 length is 13 residues. The V and J ends lost 1 base and 2 bases respectively, with 5 bases between them. CDR3 in DNA: TGTGCCAGCAGCTTAGAATATAACACTGAAGCTTTCTTT. Amino acids: CASSLEYNTEAFF.

The chain joins TRBV15 to TRBJ1-3; possibly TRBD1 for D (6 bases). Trimming removed 4 bases from V and 0 bases from J, with 10 bases in between. The CDR3 has 15 residues. Per germline, CDR1 LNHNV and CDR2 YYDKDF (reference sequence). CDR3 coding DNA: TGTGCCACCAGCATCGACAGGCACTCTGGAAACACCATATATTTT. Translated, it gives CATSIDRHSGNTIYF.

This rearrangement joins TRBV6-5 to TRBJ1-1, with D perhaps TRBD1 (6 bases). The germline V and J ends were trimmed by 4 bases and 7 bases, with 13 bases remaining between them. The CDR3 spans 13 residues. Germline V gene lookup returns CDR1 MNHEY and CDR2 SVGAGI. The CDR3 protein is CASSFFRDNEAFF. The CDR3, as DNA: TGTGCCAGCAGTTTCTTTAGGGACAATGAAGCTTTCTTT.

The V and J genes are TRBV10-2 and TRBJ1-6, with D tentatively TRBD1 (6 bases). Trimming took off 7 bases at V and 10 bases at J, with 23 bases between the two ends. Per the germline V gene, CDR1 is WSHSY and CDR2 is SAAADI. The CDR3 is 16 residues long. CDR3 in DNA: TGCGCCAGCACAAGGGACACGGTCCCGTTTGACTCACCCCTCCACTTT. This sequence encodes CASTRDTVPFDSPLHF.

The chain joins TRBV11-2 to TRBJ2-7; maybe TRBD1 (7 bases). Germline values: CDR1 SGHAT, CDR2 FQNNGV. V was shortened by 2 bases and J by 6 bases, with 23 bases between the two germline ends. The CDR3 consists of 17 residues. CDR3 amino acids: CASSLLRGTVLGVEQYF. In DNA form, the CDR3 reads TGTGCCAGCAGCTTATTACGGGGGACAGTGCTGGGGGTCGAGCAGTACTTC.

This chain connects TRBV19 to TRBJ2-7; D not resolved. The CDR3 loop spans 14 amino acids. The ends were cut back, 4 bases at V and 2 bases at J, with 12 bases in the middle. The germline CDR1 and CDR2 sequences are LNHDA and SQIVND (reference sequence). In DNA, the CDR3 is TGTGCCAGTAGTAGTTGGCATGAAGCCTACGAGCAGTACTTC. Its translation: CASSSWHEAYEQYF.

The V and J genes are TRBV28 and TRBJ1-2; D is undetermined. Germline lookup yields CDR1 MDHEN and CDR2 SYDVKM. Trimming shortened V by 4 bases and J by 2 bases, and 8 bases separated the two germline ends. This CDR3 is built from 13 residues. The CDR3 nucleotides read TGTGCCAGCAGTTCTCACTTGAACTATGGCTACACCTTC. Translated: CASSSHLNYGYTF.

CDR3 in DNA: TGCGCCAGCACCCATAGCGGGGGTAGCGGGGTTTACATTCAGTACTTC. It is translated as CASTHSGGSGVYIQYF. The chain links TRBV10-2 to TRBJ2-4; TRBD2 matches 9 bases. Germline assignment: CDR1 WSHSY and CDR2 SAAADI. The CDR3 consists of 16 residues. J lost 8 bases, V lost 7 bases, and 15 bases had no gene match.

V is TRBV4-1 and J is TRBJ2-3, with D possibly TRBD2 on 6 matching bases. The V and J ends lost 3 bases and 0 bases respectively, with 13 bases between them. This CDR3 has 16 residues. Germline-derived CDR1 and CDR2 are MGHRA and YSYEKL. The CDR3 nucleotides are TGCGCCAGCAGCCAGGAAATAGCGGCTAGCACAGATACGCAGTATTTT. Its protein product is CASSQEIAASTDTQYF.

V usage is TRBV28 and J usage is TRBJ1-2; D might be TRBD1 (6 bases). Per germline, CDR1 MDHEN and CDR2 SYDVKM. V was cut by 6 bases and J by 4 bases, with 15 bases left in between. CDR3 length equals 14 residues. Here the CDR3 DNA reads TGTGCCAGCAGCCAAGGACAGACTTTCTATGGCTACACCTTC. Encoded protein: CASSQGQTFYGYTF.

The chain is built from TRBV15 and TRBJ1-6; D unresolved. The CDR3 spans 13 residues. Trimming pared 5 bases from V and 10 bases from J, leaving 12 bases between. CDR1 and CDR2 from the germline V gene are LNHNV and YYDKDF (reference sequence). CDR3 nucleotide sequence: TGTGCCACCAGCCCACTCGGGAGGTCACCCCTCCACTTT. It codes for CATSPLGRSPLHF.

The rearrangement joins TRBV20-1 to TRBJ1-1; no definite D call. The length of the CDR3 is 11 residues. CDR1 and CDR2 from the germline V gene are DFQATT and SNEGSKA (reference sequence). The CDR3 DNA sequence: TGCTCCCTCCTTATGAACACTGAAGCTTTCTTT. Protein: CSLLMNTEAFF.

The chain has TRBV6-2 or TRBV6-3 and TRBJ1-6; D remains ambiguous. V was shortened by 2 bases and J by 7 bases, with 15 bases between the two germline ends. This CDR3 region has 16 residues. Germline assignment: CDR1 MNHEY and CDR2 SVGEGT. CDR3 protein: CASSYEAARRNSPLHF. The CDR3 DNA follows: TGTGCCAGCAGTTACGAGGCAGCTAGAAGGAATTCACCCCTCCACTTT.

The chain uses TRBV6-2 or TRBV6-3 and TRBJ2-5; TRBD2 agrees at 7 bases. The CDR3 sequence is 13 residues long. CDR1 and CDR2 from the germline V gene are MNHEY and SVGEGT. Trimming cost V 6 bases and J 1 base; bases outside gene matches: 2. CDR3 amino acids: CASSRTSQETQYF. Written as DNA, the CDR3 is TGTGCCAGCAGCCGGACTAGCCAAGAGACCCAGTACTTC.

The V gene is TRBV14, the J gene TRBJ2-7; possibly TRBD1 for D (5 bases). The CDR3 runs 14 residues. The V end was cut by 3 bases, the J end by 5 bases, with 14 bases between. Germline CDR1 SGHDN, CDR2 FVKESK. CDR3: CASSQDTLSHEQYF. The CDR3 nucleotides read TGTGCCAGCAGCCAGGACACCCTTAGCCACGAGCAGTACTTC.

The rearrangement links TRBV9 to TRBJ1-2; D call uncertain. Trimming removed 0 bases at V and 4 bases at J, with 13 bases between. Germline CDR1 is SGDLS and CDR2 is YYNGEE. The CDR3 length is 15 residues. CDR3 sequence (DNA): TGTGCCAGCAGCGTAGGAAACAGAGAGCTCTATGGCTACACCTTC. It codes for CASSVGNRELYGYTF.

The CDR3 sequence is CASSPGLAGGQETQYF. DNA for the CDR3: TGTGCCAGCAGCCCTGGACTAGCGGGAGGGCAAGAGACCCAGTACTTC. The chain couples TRBV13 to TRBJ2-5; 15 bases agree with TRBD2. The CDR3 runs to 16 residues. Germline CDR1 PRHDT, CDR2 FYEKMQ (reference sequence). Unmatched junction bases numbered 3, after V lost 5 bases and J lost 2 bases.

This clone was detected only a few times. The V and J genes are TRBV27 and TRBJ2-7; 10 nucleotides align to TRBD2. Germline assignment: CDR1 MNHEY and CDR2 SMNVEV (reference sequence). This CDR3 has 15 residues. With 5 bases clipped from V and 3 bases from J, the junction kept 7 bases outside the gene matches. CDR3 loop: CASSGGLANHYEQYF. The CDR3 DNA reads as TGTGCCAGCAGTGGGGGACTAGCGAACCACTACGAGCAGTACTTC.

This chain links TRBV27 with TRBJ1-1; the D gene is possibly TRBD1 (5 bases). The germline V gene encodes CDR1 MNHEY and CDR2 SMNVEV (reference sequence). The CDR3 length is 14 residues. Trimming shortened V by 3 bases and J by 3 bases, and 11 bases separated the two germline ends. The CDR3 DNA reads as TGTGCCAGCAGTTTCTTATCGGGGGACACTGAAGCTTTCTTT. Protein product: CASSFLSGDTEAFF.

The V call is TRBV28, the J call TRBJ1-2; D might be TRBD1 (6 bases). Germline assignment: CDR1 MDHEN and CDR2 SYDVKM. The CDR3 is 13 residues long. The V and J ends lost 8 bases and 4 bases respectively, with 14 bases between them. This chain's CDR3 is CASGQGRSYGYTF. For the CDR3, the DNA is TGTGCCAGCGGGCAGGGGCGCAGCTATGGCTACACCTTC.

The J gene is TRBJ1-2, the V gene TRBV19; unclear D gene. This CDR3 contains 12 residues. Germline CDR1 reads LNHDA; CDR2 reads SQIVND (reference sequence). Trimming took 7 bases from V and 3 from J, leaving 9 bases between them. The DNA for the CDR3 is TGTGCCAGTAAGGAGCGGGACTATGGCTACACCTTC. Its translation is CASKERDYGYTF.

DNA for the CDR3: TGTGCCAGCAGTCCCCGGGGTCTCGCAGGGGGGAACACTGAAGCTTTCTTT. Protein product: CASSPRGLAGGNTEAFF. J is TRBJ1-1 and V is TRBV27, with 7 positions matching TRBD1. Germline V gene lookup returns CDR1 MNHEY and CDR2 SMNVEV (reference sequence). Unmatched junction bases numbered 13, after V lost 5 bases and J lost 1 base. This CDR3 has 17 amino acids.

This clone has just one count. J is TRBJ2-1 and V is TRBV7-3; 7 positions match TRBD2. In germline, CDR1 is SGHTA, CDR2 FQGTGA. V trimming: 5 bases; J trimming: 0 bases; junction bases outside the gene matches: 13. CDR3 length equals 18 residues. The CDR3 nucleotides read TGTGCCAGCAGCCGCCGCGACGGCGGGAGCAGCTCCTACAATGAGCAGTTCTTC. Translation: CASSRRDGGSSSYNEQFF.

CDR3 DNA: TGTGCCAGCAGCACCGGGACTTATGGCTACACCTTC. Protein sequence: CASSTGTYGYTF. The chain links TRBV5-6 to TRBJ1-2; weak D call: TRBD1 (5 bases). The CDR3 is 12 residues long. Germline V gives CDR1 SGHDT, CDR2 YYEEEE. The V end was cut by 4 bases, the J end by 5 bases, with 9 bases between.